A single sample is the source of the 12 T cell receptor beta chains below, sequenced in a study of cytomegalovirus exposure and HLA in healthy donors. Some clones are missing from TCRdb's copy, which holds only in-frame ones; the method was immunoSEQ multiplex PCR. The sample lists about 82,000 clones, 95% occurring once. The sample comprised PBMCs. The receptor source for this set is a woman aged 18-30 years in good health and CMV-seronegative.

J is TRBJ1-2 and V is TRBV7-6; D perhaps matches TRBD1 (5 bases). The V end lost 5 bases, the J end lost 10 bases, and 14 bases lay between the germline ends. The CDR3 consists of 12 residues. Germline assignment: CDR1 SGHVS and CDR2 FNYEAQ. The CDR3 here is CASSLYPGNYTF. The CDR3, as DNA: TGTGCCAGCAGCCTCTATCCAGGGAACTACACCTTC.

This chain uses TRBV9 with TRBJ1-1; 7 nucleotides align to TRBD1. CDR1 and CDR2 (germline): SGDLS, YYNGEE. The CDR3 runs to 14 residues. The V and J ends lost 4 bases and 7 bases, in that order; junction bases with no gene match: 10. CDR3 protein: CASSPPGTAGEAFF. The CDR3 coding sequence is TGTGCCAGCAGCCCTCCCGGGACAGCGGGTGAAGCTTTCTTT. Combining the CDR3 with reference TRBV9 and TRBJ1-1 gives the whole variable domain DSGVTQTPKHLITATGQRVTLRCSPRSGDLSVYWYQQSLDQGLQFLIQYYNGEERAKGNILERFSAQQFPDLHSELNLSSLELGDSALYFCASSPPGTAGEAFFGQGTRLTVV.

V is TRBV9 and J is TRBJ1-4; 9 bases are shared with TRBD1. CDR1 and CDR2 (germline): SGDLS, YYNGEE. The CDR3 spans 16 residues. Trimming removed 2 bases from V and 8 bases from J; junction bases left unmatched: 10. The CDR3 loop reads CASSVGTGSGGEKLFF. The CDR3 nucleotides read TGTGCCAGCAGCGTGGGGACAGGGAGCGGAGGGGAAAAACTGTTTTTT.

The chain combines TRBV2 with TRBJ1-1; 7 positions agree with TRBD1. The length of the CDR3 is 15 residues. The trim removed 2 bases at V and 5 bases at J, leaving 8 bases unmatched. Germline V CDR1 and CDR2: SNHLY, FYNNEI. The chain's CDR3 is CASSERGSQGTEAFF. CDR3 coding DNA: TGTGCCAGCAGTGAACGAGGGTCACAGGGGACTGAAGCTTTCTTT.

The chain recombines TRBV28 with TRBJ1-5; 9 bases agree with TRBD1. Per germline, CDR1 MDHEN and CDR2 SYDVKM. The CDR3 runs to 17 residues. V was clipped by 6 bases and J by 1 base; unmatched bases: 10. In DNA form, the CDR3 reads TGTGCCAGCAGCTTAAGTACAGGGGGCAGGAGCAATCAGCCCCAGCATTTT. Translated, it gives CASSLSTGGRSNQPQHF.

This sequence joins TRBV5-1 and TRBJ1-4; D gene unclear. Germline V gene data show CDR1 as SGHRS and CDR2 as YFSETQ. The ends were cut back, 2 bases at V and 3 bases at J, with 8 bases in the middle. The CDR3 is 14 residues long. The CDR3 nucleotides read TGCGCCAGCAGCTTACAGCCGTCTAATGAAAAACTGTTTTTT. Translated: CASSLQPSNEKLFF.

The rearrangement links TRBV4-3 to TRBJ1-4, with a possible D match to TRBD1 (6 bases). Germline CDR1 and CDR2: LGHNA and YSLEER. Trimming cost V 4 bases and J 0 bases, with 18 bases left between them. The CDR3 spans 18 residues. The CDR3 DNA reads as TGCGCCAGCAGCCCCTACCCCTCGACAGGATCAACTAATGAAAAACTGTTTTTT. Translation: CASSPYPSTGSTNEKLFF.

V usage is TRBV4-1 and J usage is TRBJ1-2; no firm D call. The CDR3 runs to 17 residues. The germline gives CDR1 MGHRA, CDR2 YSYEKL. V shed 0 bases and J shed 4 bases, with 18 bases lying between them. CDR3: CASSQDLGRAPVYGYTF. CDR3 nucleotides: TGCGCCAGCAGCCAAGACTTAGGGCGGGCCCCCGTCTATGGCTACACCTTC.

This chain links TRBV15 with TRBJ1-2; the match to TRBD1 covers 9 bases. Germline V gives CDR1 LNHNV, CDR2 YYDKDF (reference sequence). The CDR3 has 15 amino acids. The ends lost 3 bases at V and 3 bases at J; junction bases unmatched: 5. CDR3: CATSRGQGQDYGYTF. CDR3 nucleotide sequence: TGTGCCACCAGCAGGGGACAGGGTCAGGACTATGGCTACACCTTC.

This chain connects TRBV19 to TRBJ1-1, with TRBD1 matching over 7 bases. This CDR3 has 13 residues. V was pared by 4 bases and J by 1 base, with 0 bases of the junction left unmatched. Germline CDR1 and CDR2: LNHDA and SQIVND (reference sequence). This chain's CDR3 is CASSRQGNTEAFF. The CDR3 DNA reads TGTGCCAGTAGTAGACAGGGGAACACTGAAGCTTTCTTT.

The chain recombines TRBV5-1 with TRBJ1-1; D ambiguous. The CDR3 is 13 residues long. Per the germline V gene, CDR1 is SGHRS and CDR2 is YFSETQ. V was trimmed by 0 bases and J by 0 bases, leaving 3 bases between them. CDR3 in amino acids: CASSLDLNTEAFF. The CDR3 DNA reads as TGCGCCAGCAGCTTGGACTTGAACACTGAAGCTTTCTTT.

The chain joins TRBV4-1 to TRBJ1-5, with 7 bases lining up with TRBD1. The J segment lost 2 bases and the V segment lost 6 bases, leaving 4 bases of the junction unmatched. CDR1 is MGHRA, CDR2 YSYEKL, per germline. This CDR3 contains 14 residues. CDR3 residues: CASRPTGGNQPQHF. In DNA form, the CDR3 reads TGCGCCAGCAGGCCCACAGGGGGCAATCAGCCCCAGCATTTT.